This TCR beta chain was obtained from a study of HIV-infected patients and healthy controls. About 480 ng RNA was reverse transcribed with alpha and beta constant-region primers. Separate chain-specific third strand synthesis with multiplexing indices produced the alpha and beta libraries. All rearrangements within a chain used one primer pair; cDNA molecules carried barcodes. TCRdb redid the calling of the 5' RACE reads with MiXCR, one entry per CDR3 protein. The sample lists some 17,000 distinct CDR3 sequences, 9.4% seen once, with approximately 5.1% in the top ten. In germline, CDR1 is ENHRY, CDR2 SYGVKD. V was cut by 6 bases and J by 0 bases, with 15 bases left in between. The CDR3 has 17 amino acids. Whole blood was used without fractionation, so all unsorted peripheral T cells were included. This clonotype appeared many times. Its antigen is not known. Findings of the study overall: CDR3 sharing between individuals was lower in HIV-infected patients than in healthy controls.

Sequences were obtained from blood. This rearrangement joins TRBV10-3 to TRBJ2-6; possibly TRBD2 for D (6 bases). The TCR was taken from an adult in good health. Written as DNA, the CDR3 is TGTGCCATCAGCGATGGGACTTCACCCTCTGGGGCCAACGTCCTGACTTTC. Amino acids: CAISDGTSPSGANVLTF.